These 2 T cell receptor beta chains originate from one sample sequenced in a study of blood T cell repertoires in COVID-19. The repertoire was sequenced with immunoSEQ multiplex PCR; TCRdb's copy has only in-frame clones and lacks some. The profile shows about 170,000 clones, about 90% of them singletons. The sample taken for sequencing was peripheral blood. The receptors come from an older woman with COVID-19, enrolled during active disease.

The gene calls are TRBV5-4 and TRBJ2-3; 7 bases map to TRBD2. This CDR3 region has 13 residues. The trim removed 5 bases at V and 3 bases at J, leaving 3 bases unmatched. Per the germline V gene, CDR1 is SGHNT and CDR2 is YYREEE (reference sequence). DNA for the CDR3: TGTGCCAGCAGGGGAGGGTTGACAGATACGCAGTATTTT. Translation: CASRGGLTDTQYF.

The chain is built from TRBV9 and TRBJ2-7; D gene unclear. The CDR3 length is 13 residues. The V end lost 4 bases, the J end lost 5 bases, and 13 bases lay between the germline ends. The germline CDR1 and CDR2 sequences are SGDLS and YYNGEE. The CDR3 DNA reads as TGTGCCAGCAGCCCCCGACCCAGGCACGAGCAGTACTTC. This gives the protein CASSPRPRHEQYF. Variable domain in full (rest from reference TRBV9 and TRBJ2-7): DSGVTQTPKHLITATGQRVTLRCSPRSGDLSVYWYQQSLDQGLQFLIQYYNGEERAKGNILERFSAQQFPDLHSELNLSSLELGDSALYFCASSPRPRHEQYFGPGTRLTVT.